The 9 T cell receptor beta chains listed next were all sequenced from one sample in a study of blood T cell repertoires in COVID-19. Method: immunoSEQ multiplex PCR; TCRdb's copy keeps in-frame clones and lacks some. Of about 280,000 clones in the sample, 88% were seen once. What was sequenced was peripheral blood. These TCRs come from a man younger than 35 with active or convalescent COVID-19.

As regards this clone: The same CDR3 is also encoded by other DNA sequences in this sample. The chain employs TRBV6-2 or TRBV6-3 and TRBJ1-1; 9 positions match TRBD1. Germline V gene data show CDR1 as MNHEY and CDR2 as SVGEGT. The V segment lost 4 bases and the J segment 2 bases; nucleotides outside the gene matches: 2. The CDR3 has 14 residues. The CDR3 here is CASSLGQGNTEAFF. CDR3 nucleotides: TGTGCCAGCAGTTTGGGACAGGGCAACACTGAAGCTTTCTTT.

This clone was counted many times. The chain joins TRBV6-1 to TRBJ1-3; the D is unclear. Germline CDR1 is MNHNS and CDR2 is SASEGT. This CDR3 has 16 amino acids. V was trimmed by 0 bases and J by 0 bases, leaving 9 bases between them. The CDR3 loop is CASSEAPGSSGNTIYF. The CDR3 DNA is TGTGCCAGCAGTGAAGCGCCCGGGAGCTCTGGAAACACCATATATTTT.

The chain uses TRBV20-1 and TRBJ2-3; D perhaps matches TRBD2 (6 bases). Germline V lookup: CDR1 DFQATT, CDR2 SNEGSKA (reference sequence). CDR3 size: 17 residues. Trimming stripped 3 bases from V and 0 bases from J, with 19 bases between. In DNA form, the CDR3 reads TGCAGTGCTAGTTGGGGGGACGACCCCACGAGCACAGATACGCAGTATTTT. Protein sequence: CSASWGDDPTSTDTQYF.

The V and J genes are TRBV7-9 and TRBJ1-1, with TRBD1 matching 8 bases. Trimming cost V 1 base and J 1 base; bases outside gene matches: 2. Germline V gives CDR1 SEHNR, CDR2 FQNEAQ (reference sequence). This CDR3 contains 15 residues. CDR3 amino acids: CASSLGDRGNTEAFF. The DNA of the CDR3 is TGTGCCAGCAGCTTAGGAGACAGGGGGAACACTGAAGCTTTCTTT.

The chain uses TRBV6-6 and TRBJ1-1, with TRBD1 matching 11 bases. Germline CDR1 and CDR2: MNHNY and SVGAGI (reference sequence). V dropped 2 bases and J dropped 6; count of bases not matched to a gene: 5. The CDR3 spans 15 residues. The CDR3 DNA sequence: TGTGCCAGCAGTTACCGGACAGGGGGCGAACCTGAAGCTTTCTTT. The encoded protein is CASSYRTGGEPEAFF.

The chain combines TRBV7-3 with TRBJ2-1, with D unclear. The V gene's germline CDR1 is SGHTA and CDR2 FQGTGA. This CDR3 region has 15 residues. V gave up 5 bases and J gave up 5 bases, with 16 bases separating them. CDR3 in DNA: TGTGCCAGCAGCGACCGACCAGGTTTCGACAATGAGCAGTTCTTC. Translating gives CASSDRPGFDNEQFF.

This clone has just one count. This rearrangement joins TRBV7-7 to TRBJ1-4; no clear D. The CDR3 spans 13 residues. The germline gives CDR1 SSHAT, CDR2 FNYEAQ (reference sequence). Trimming removed 5 bases from V and 4 bases from J, with 8 bases in between. CDR3 coding DNA: TGTGCCAGCAGCCTGTCGTATAATGAAAAACTGTTTTTT. This codes for CASSLSYNEKLFF.

The chain employs TRBV12-5 and TRBJ2-5; 8 bases agree with TRBD1. Germline CDR1 LGHNT, CDR2 FRNRAP. CDR3 size: 15 residues. Losses at the gene ends were 6 bases for V and 1 base for J; bases not matched to a gene: 7. The CDR3 sequence is CASGPGQGLQETQYF. The CDR3 DNA reads TGTGCTAGTGGCCCAGGACAGGGACTCCAAGAGACCCAGTACTTC.

V and J are TRBV9 and TRBJ2-5; TRBD2 matches 11 bases. Germline V CDR1 and CDR2: SGDLS, YYNGEE. With 0 bases clipped from V and 2 bases from J, the junction kept 3 bases outside the gene matches. The CDR3 sequence is 16 residues long. The CDR3 bases are TGTGCCAGCAGCGTAGAGCTAGCGGGGGGACAAGAGACCCAGTACTTC. Amino acids: CASSVELAGGQETQYF.